These 29 T cell receptor beta chains share one sample of origin, sequenced in a study of metastatic and nonmetastatic thyroid tumors. TCRdb recomputed clones from the PCR reads via MiXCR. Here the sample spans about 12,000 clones, around 25% being singletons. No patient received treatment before thyroid surgery. The sequenced sample consisted of adjacent normal tissue. Every receptor here comes from a female donor with papillary thyroid cancer or a benign thyroid nodule (not recorded which). Some clones in this sample may be carry-over from other donors' samples.

This clone was found a few times. The gene calls are TRBV27 and TRBJ2-6, with no clear D. CDR3 length: 15 amino acids. From germline, CDR1 is MNHEY and CDR2 SMNVEV (reference sequence). V was clipped by 6 bases and J by 0 bases, with 9 bases between them. Here the CDR3 reads CASSRRSSGANVLTF. The CDR3 DNA reads TGTGCCAGCAGCCGCCGGAGCTCTGGGGCCAACGTCCTGACTTTC.

At least ten counts were recorded for this clone. The rearrangement links TRBV7-9 to TRBJ1-5; perhaps TRBD1 as D (5 bases). Germline CDR1 and CDR2: SEHNR and FQNEAQ (reference sequence). Trimming took 3 bases from V and 7 from J, leaving 7 bases between them. The CDR3 is 12 residues long. The CDR3 loop reads CASSFGDQPQHF. The CDR3 bases are TGTGCCAGCAGCTTCGGGGACCAGCCCCAGCATTTT.

V gene TRBV7-2 combines with J gene TRBJ2-1; 10 positions match TRBD2. Germline CDR1 and CDR2: SGHTA and FQGNSA. Losses at the gene ends were 6 bases for V and 5 bases for J; bases not matched to a gene: 4. There are 14 residues in the CDR3. DNA of the CDR3: TGTGCCAGCAGTATACTAGCGGGGAACAATGAGCAGTTCTTC. This sequence encodes CASSILAGNNEQFF.

This clone has a handful of counts. The J gene is TRBJ2-1, the V gene TRBV10-1; TRBD2 aligns across 9 bases. Unmatched junction bases numbered 6, after V lost 2 bases and J lost 7 bases. Per the germline V gene, CDR1 is WNHNN and CDR2 is SYGVQD (reference sequence). The CDR3 length is 15 residues. Here the CDR3 reads CASSEAGGLGNEQFF. The CDR3 DNA reads as TGCGCCAGCAGTGAGGCGGGGGGGCTCGGAAATGAGCAGTTCTTC.

V and J are TRBV5-1 and TRBJ1-2; 7 bases agree with TRBD1. Trimming cost V 2 bases and J 6 bases; bases outside gene matches: 1. Germline CDR1 SGHRS, CDR2 YFSETQ. The CDR3 spans 12 residues. CDR3 region: CASSFDRDGYTF. The CDR3 DNA follows: TGCGCCAGCAGCTTCGACAGGGATGGCTACACCTTC.

The chain carries TRBV20-1 and TRBJ2-2, with D hard to call. V dropped 6 bases and J dropped 8 bases, with 13 bases sitting between them. Per the germline V gene, CDR1 is DFQATT and CDR2 is SNEGSKA (reference sequence). The CDR3 is made up of 12 amino acids. The CDR3 DNA is TGCAGTGCCCAGACCTTCCCGGGGGAGCTGTTTTTT. The encoded protein is CSAQTFPGELFF.

This clone was found many times. V and J are TRBV7-9 and TRBJ1-1; D is unresolved. Trimming left V 3 bases short and J 0 bases short, with 20 bases between. CDR3 size: 18 residues. Per the germline V gene, CDR1 is SEHNR and CDR2 is FQNEAQ (reference sequence). CDR3 nucleotides: TGTGCCAGCAGCTTCAACAAGGAAACGGCGTGGTTGAACACTGAAGCTTTCTTT. The encoded protein is CASSFNKETAWLNTEAFF.

The chain carries TRBV28 and TRBJ1-6; D not certain. Trimming removed 10 bases from V and 6 bases from J, with 16 bases in between. The germline V gene has CDR1 MDHEN and CDR2 SYDVKM. This CDR3 is 14 amino acids long. Here the CDR3 DNA reads TGTGCCACCATCGGTAGCGCTTCTAATTCACCCCTCCACTTT. Translation gives CATIGSASNSPLHF.

The V call is TRBV15, the J call TRBJ2-7, with a tentative D call TRBD1 (7 bases). V was trimmed by 0 bases and J by 6 bases, leaving 18 bases between them. There are 16 residues in the CDR3. The V gene's germline CDR1 is LNHNV and CDR2 YYDKDF (reference sequence). The CDR3 loop reads CATSRDLGGGGVEQYF. The CDR3 bases are TGTGCCACCAGCAGAGACCTGGGAGGAGGGGGCGTCGAGCAGTACTTC.

In its sample, this clone was seen many times. A read error may explain this, as a much larger clone is one base away. Here the CDR3 omits its conserved ending phenylalanine or tryptophan, so a read error is the likely source. This sequence joins TRBV20-1 and TRBJ2-7, with 7 bases aligning to TRBD2. The CDR3 is 13 amino acids. CDR1 and CDR2 (germline): DFQATT, SNEGSKA (reference sequence). Unmatched junction bases numbered 8, after V lost 2 bases and J lost 7 bases. CDR3 DNA sequence: TGCAGTGCTAGACCGGGGGACTACCTGGAGCAGTACCTC. Amino acid sequence: CSARPGDYLEQYL.

This clone is medium-sized within its sample. The V and J genes are TRBV6-1 and TRBJ2-6; 7 nucleotides match TRBD2. In germline, CDR1 is MNHNS, CDR2 SASEGT. Germline trimming cut 5 bases from V and 2 bases from J; bases unmatched to any gene: 6. This CDR3 has 16 amino acids. The DNA for the CDR3 is TGTGCCAGCAGTCCGGGTGGGAGGGCTGGGGCCAACGTCCTGACTTTC. This encodes CASSPGGRAGANVLTF.

In its sample, this clone was seen many times. The V gene is TRBV19, the J gene TRBJ2-1; 8 bases map to TRBD1. The CDR3 is made up of 18 amino acids. Germline V gives CDR1 LNHDA, CDR2 SQIVND (reference sequence). Trimming took 1 base from V and 1 from J; bases not matched to a gene: 9. The CDR3 DNA reads TGTGCCAGTAGTATAGGTAGGGCAGGGGGCTTGTCCTACAATGAGCAGTTCTTC. Its translation is CASSIGRAGGLSYNEQFF.

The chain combines TRBV5-5 with TRBJ1-5; no clear D gene. This CDR3 comprises 15 residues. V was cut by 6 bases and J by 8 bases, with 21 bases left in between. CDR1 and CDR2 from the germline V gene are SGHKS and YYEKEE (reference sequence). CDR3 DNA sequence: TGTGCCAGCATCCATTCACAGTGGGCCGGGGAGCCCCAGCATTTT. The encoded protein is CASIHSQWAGEPQHF.

This clone is deemed large (0.1 to 1%). V and J are TRBV11-3 and TRBJ2-7; D not resolved. Trimming took off 5 bases at V and 3 bases at J, with 5 bases between the two ends. The germline V gene encodes CDR1 SGHNT and CDR2 YENEEA. CDR3 size: 11 residues. CDR3: CASSPSYEQYF. In DNA, the CDR3 is TGTGCCAGCAGCCCCAGCTACGAGCAGTACTTC.

By frequency in the sample, this clone is large. The V gene is TRBV12-3 or TRBV12-4, the J gene TRBJ2-7, with 7 bases identical to TRBD2. The V segment lost 6 bases and the J segment 5 bases; nucleotides outside the gene matches: 10. The CDR3 contains 14 residues. The CDR3 sequence is CASRSSGIDHEQYF. CDR3 nucleotides: TGTGCCAGCAGATCAAGCGGGATCGACCACGAGCAGTACTTC.

The rearrangement uses TRBV15 and TRBJ2-5, with 10 bases that match TRBD2. Trimming removed 5 bases from V and 0 bases from J; junction bases left unmatched: 3. The CDR3 is made up of 15 amino acids. Per the germline V gene, CDR1 is LNHNV and CDR2 is YYDKDF (reference sequence). The CDR3 nucleotides are TGTGCCACCAGCCCGGGGACTAGCGACCAAGAGACCCAGTACTTC. Translation gives CATSPGTSDQETQYF.

The rearrangement joins TRBV20-1 to TRBJ1-1; TRBD1 is a possible D gene (6 bases). Germline lookup yields CDR1 DFQATT and CDR2 SNEGSKA (reference sequence). The CDR3 contains 14 residues. The V end lost 0 bases, the J end lost 6 bases, and 14 bases lay between the germline ends. Here the CDR3 DNA reads TGCAGTGCTAGAGACTCCGGGACAAAGTCTGAAGCTTTCTTT. Translation: CSARDSGTKSEAFF.

In its sample, this clone ranks as medium-sized. V gene TRBV7-9 combines with J gene TRBJ2-7, with D unresolved. The CDR3 length is 13 residues. The V and J ends lost 2 bases and 3 bases respectively, with 8 bases between them. The V gene's germline CDR1 is SEHNR and CDR2 FQNEAQ (reference sequence). The CDR3 nucleotides are TGTGCCAGCAGCTTATCACAGTACTACGAGCAGTACTTC. This translates into CASSLSQYYEQYF.

This clone was counted many times. The chain combines TRBV4-1 with TRBJ2-7; 10 bases are shared with TRBD2. The CDR3 sequence is 15 residues long. Trimming cost V 3 bases and J 2 bases; bases outside gene matches: 4. Germline V gene data show CDR1 as MGHRA and CDR2 as YSYEKL. For the CDR3, the DNA is TGCGCCAGCAGCCATGCTAGCGGGGGTACCTACGAGCAGTACTTC. Protein product: CASSHASGGTYEQYF.

The chain has TRBV28 and TRBJ2-7, with D unclear. Germline values: CDR1 MDHEN, CDR2 SYDVKM. The length of the CDR3 is 13 residues. The V end was cut by 3 bases, the J end by 3 bases, with 9 bases between. CDR3 protein: CASSFPEFYEQYF. The CDR3 nucleotides read TGTGCCAGCAGTTTTCCTGAATTCTACGAGCAGTACTTC.

This clone was counted ten times or more. This sample also contains other DNA sequences that code for the same CDR3. The V and J genes are TRBV7-9 and TRBJ1-2; D perhaps matches TRBD1 (6 bases). The CDR3 loop spans 14 amino acids. Germline V gives CDR1 SEHNR, CDR2 FQNEAQ (reference sequence). The V and J ends lost 5 bases and 3 bases respectively, with 13 bases between them. The CDR3 loop reads CASSPDRGDYGYTF. The CDR3 DNA follows: TGTGCCAGCAGCCCGGACAGAGGGGACTATGGCTACACCTTC.

The sample holds one count of this clone. The rearrangement links TRBV20-1 to TRBJ1-3; 9 bases are a match to TRBD1. V gave up 4 bases and J gave up 4 bases; unmatched junction bases: 11. CDR1 and CDR2 from the germline V gene are DFQATT and SNEGSKA (reference sequence). This CDR3 spans 16 amino acids. DNA for the CDR3: TGCAGTGCTAAACGCCTGGGACAGGGATGGGGAAACACCATATATTTT. Translating gives CSAKRLGQGWGNTIYF.

This clone was observed once. The chain employs TRBV7-9 and TRBJ1-2; D perhaps matches TRBD1 (6 bases). CDR3 length equals 14 residues. Germline lookup yields CDR1 SEHNR and CDR2 FQNEAQ (reference sequence). V was cut by 5 bases and J by 1 base, with 11 bases left in between. CDR3 loop: CASSPDSFNYGYTF. CDR3 coding DNA: TGTGCCAGCAGCCCGGACAGTTTTAACTATGGCTACACCTTC.

The chain couples TRBV28 to TRBJ2-7; D is unresolved. V was clipped by 4 bases and J by 2 bases, with 6 bases between them. This CDR3 contains 12 residues. In germline, CDR1 is MDHEN, CDR2 SYDVKM. The CDR3 region has the DNA TGTGCCAGCAGTTCGATCCCCTACGAGCAGTACTTC. Residues: CASSSIPYEQYF.

This clone rates as medium-sized. V and J are TRBV20-1 and TRBJ2-7; D not certain. The V gene lost 0 bases and the J gene lost 2 bases, with 11 bases spanning the gap. The germline gives CDR1 DFQATT, CDR2 SNEGSKA (reference sequence). There are 14 residues in the CDR3. The CDR3 reads CSARDRTDTYEQYF. The CDR3 DNA reads as TGCAGTGCTAGAGATAGGACGGATACCTACGAGCAGTACTTC.

As regards this clone: The junction shows a germline mismatch at one end, possibly a read error. The chain carries TRBV12-3 or TRBV12-4 and TRBJ1-3; D ambiguous. This CDR3 spans 14 amino acids. The DNA of the CDR3 is TGTGCCATCAGGCCGACTCGCTCTGGAAGCACCATATATTTT. As protein: CAIRPTRSGSTIYF.

Comments on this clone: The conserved final phenylalanine or tryptophan is absent from the CDR3, which likely points to a read error. The chain is built from TRBV28 and TRBJ1-2, with D possibly being TRBD1 (5 bases). Trimming took off 6 bases at V and 8 bases at J, with 16 bases between the two ends. CDR1 is MDHEN, CDR2 SYDVKM, per germline. This CDR3 spans 13 amino acids. DNA of the CDR3: TGTGCCAGCAGGCTAGGGGCGTTCATGGGCTACACCCTC. It specifies CASRLGAFMGYTL.

The gene calls are TRBV18 and TRBJ2-7; 10 nucleotides line up with TRBD1. J was trimmed by 6 bases and V by 4 bases; bases with no gene match: 3. Germline-derived CDR1 and CDR2 are KGHSH and LQKENI. The CDR3 length is 13 residues. The CDR3 reads CASSLGQGVEQYF. The CDR3, as DNA: TGTGCCAGCTCACTAGGACAGGGGGTCGAGCAGTACTTC.

This clone came up a few times. The chain is built from TRBV28 and TRBJ2-2, with D maybe TRBD1 (6 bases). This CDR3 is built from 15 residues. V was cut by 5 bases and J by 3 bases, with 13 bases left in between. From germline, CDR1 is MDHEN and CDR2 SYDVKM. DNA for the CDR3: TGTGCCAGCAGTGTTACCGGGACACACACCGGGGAGCTGTTTTTT. It encodes CASSVTGTHTGELFF.